Given below is one T cell receptor (beta chain) in context. Antigen unknown. These data come from a study of cytomegalovirus exposure and HLA in healthy donors. Across the study: Out of approximately 170 million T cells, an earlier analysis found roughly 110 million unique TCR beta sequences in total.

V was shortened by 5 bases and J by 9 bases, with 8 bases between the two germline ends. Germline CDR1 DFQATT, CDR2 SNEGSKA (reference sequence). This CDR3 has 11 amino acids. Both 60 Vbeta primers and 13 Jbeta primers went into the PCR. The table came from immunoSEQ multiplex PCR; TCRdb's copy has only in-frame clones and leaves some out. This sample carries approximately 150,000 clones, 65% to 85% of them seen once, and the ten largest clones take roughly 1.4%. Study-wide results and caveats: Donors belonging to an Asian-associated ancestry cluster reportedly showed fewer N-insertions in productive TCRs than the roughly 670-donor mean, according to what a later analysis found. Excluded: some indistinguishable V segments such as TRBV6-2 and TRBV6-3. A missense DCLRE1C variant was associated with V- and J-gene trimming of TCR beta chains in a later analysis, and an independent cohort replicated the association.

Specimen: PBMCs. The chain employs TRBV20-1 and TRBJ2-6; unclear D gene. This receptor was obtained from a man in his forties or fifties in good health and CMV-seropositive. The CDR3 DNA follows: TGCAGTGCTCCGAGCATCAACGTCCTGACTTTC. Amino acid sequence: CSAPSINVLTF.